Each of the 14 T cell receptor beta chains below was sequenced from the same sample in a study of CD8+CD57+ T cells in acquired aplastic anemia (dated by TCRdb to the late 2010s). Instrument on record: Illumina HiSeq 2000. Genomic DNA was used as template for profiling of TCR beta VDJ combinations and CDR3 sequences. TCRdb reprocessing: public reads trimmed at Q25 with fastp, clones called with MiXCR, in-frame beta chains kept. All rows with the same CDR3 protein become a single entry with the most common DNA and genes. This sample lists around 130,000 distinct CDR3 sequences; under 65% were detected once. Of the sample, 25% to 30% falls within the top ten clones. Flow cytometry had shown CD8+CD57+ cell expansion in the patients selected for sequencing. Source material: sorted CD4+, CD8+, or CD8+CD57+ T cells (not recorded which) from PBMCs. Receptors were obtained from a human donor with aplastic anemia.

This clonotype was detected a few times. The V call is TRBV19, the J call TRBJ1-6, with D uncertain. The CDR3 totals 15 residues. CDR1 and CDR2 (germline): LNHDA, SQIVND (reference sequence). Trimming pared 0 bases from V and 3 bases from J, leaving 6 bases between. In nucleotides, the CDR3 is TGTGCCAGTAGTATAGACTCCGGCTATAATTCACCCCTCCACTTT. This codes for CASSIDSGYNSPLHF.

V and J are TRBV25-1 and TRBJ1-2; the D gene is possibly TRBD1 (6 bases). V lost 8 bases and J 6 bases, leaving 19 bases between the germline ends. The germline V gene has CDR1 MGHDK and CDR2 SYGVNS. The CDR3 totals 14 residues. The CDR3 bases are TGTGCCAGCTCCGTGGCCGGACAGAAGAATGGCTACACCTTC. Its translation: CASSVAGQKNGYTF.

The V call is TRBV2, the J call TRBJ2-7; tentatively, D is TRBD1 (6 bases). Germline CDR1 is SNHLY and CDR2 is FYNNEI. The CDR3 is 15 residues long. V was pared by 5 bases and J by 0 bases, with 14 bases between. The CDR3, as DNA: TGTGCCAGCAGTTCCAGGGGTGGGCCCTCCTACGAGCAGTACTTC. Its translation: CASSSRGGPSYEQYF.

The chain is built from TRBV7-9 and TRBJ1-1; tentatively, D is TRBD1 (5 bases). Germline assignment: CDR1 SEHNR and CDR2 FQNEAQ (reference sequence). The germline V and J ends were trimmed by 2 bases and 7 bases, with 11 bases remaining between them. The CDR3 consists of 13 residues. The CDR3 coding sequence is TGTGCCAGCAGCTTACCGGGGACCGATGAAGCTTTCTTT. Translating gives CASSLPGTDEAFF. Complete variable domain (other parts from reference TRBV7-9 and TRBJ1-1): DTGVSQNPRHKITKRGQNVTFRCDPISEHNRLYWYRQTLGQGPEFLTYFQNEAQLEKSRLLSDRFSAERPKGSFSTLEIQRTEQGDSAMYLCASSLPGTDEAFFGQGTRLTVV.

To note about this clonotype: A read error is possible here, since a much larger clone lies one base away. The J gene is TRBJ2-1, the V gene TRBV9; 8 bases are a match to TRBD2. The germline CDR1 and CDR2 sequences are SGDLS and YYNGEE. This CDR3 is built from 15 residues. The CDR3 spells CASSLAGTDYNEQLF. The CDR3 bases are TGTGCCAGCAGCTTAGCGGGGACCGATTACAATGAGCAGCTCTTC.

The V call is TRBV5-1, the J call TRBJ1-2; 7 positions agree with TRBD1. V lost 4 bases and J lost 8; bases outside the gene matches: 14. Germline CDR1 is SGHRS and CDR2 is YFSETQ. CDR3 length: 15 amino acids. DNA of the CDR3: TGCGCCAGCAGCCCCTCAGGAGGACAGGTGGAGGGCTACACCTTC. It codes for CASSPSGGQVEGYTF.

This clonotype has just a few counts. This sequence joins TRBV24-1 and TRBJ1-5; the D gene is possibly TRBD1 (5 bases). Germline assignment: CDR1 KGHDR and CDR2 SFDVKD. CDR3 length: 13 amino acids. The germline V and J ends were trimmed by 7 bases and 5 bases, with 11 bases remaining between them. CDR3 sequence (DNA): TGTGCCACCAGGCCGAGACAGCATCAGCCCCAGCATTTT. It codes for CATRPRQHQPQHF.

The CDR3 protein is CASSPAGDTEAFF. The DNA of the CDR3 is TGTGCCAGCAGTCCCGCTGGGGACACTGAAGCTTTCTTT. V gene TRBV25-1 combines with J gene TRBJ1-1; the D is unclear. Germline V CDR1 and CDR2: MGHDK, SYGVNS. The length of the CDR3 is 13 residues. Trimming took off 5 bases at V and 3 bases at J, with 10 bases between the two ends.

The chain's CDR3 is CASDQEDLYEQYF. The CDR3, as DNA: TGTGCCAGCGACCAGGAGGACCTCTACGAGCAGTACTTC. The rearrangement joins TRBV7-4 to TRBJ2-7; D is perhaps TRBD2 (5 bases). Germline V lookup: CDR1 SGHVT, CDR2 SQSDAQ. V lost 8 bases and J 3 bases, leaving 14 bases between the germline ends. There are 13 residues in the CDR3.

In this sample, this clonotype turned up a few times. In nucleotides, the CDR3 is TGTGCCATCAGTGAGCCGGGACAGGGAGGGGATGAAAAACTGTTTTTT. Its protein is CAISEPGQGGDEKLFF. This chain links TRBV10-3 with TRBJ1-4, with TRBD1 matching 9 bases. From germline, CDR1 is ENHRY and CDR2 SYGVKD. V shed 2 bases and J 6 bases; nucleotides not matched to a gene: 7. The CDR3 sequence is 16 residues long.

This clonotype came up many times. The chain joins TRBV7-6 to TRBJ2-7; TRBD1 or TRBD2 may be the D gene (5 bases each). V lost 5 bases and J lost 0, with 17 bases in between. Germline assignment: CDR1 SGHVS and CDR2 FNYEAQ. This CDR3 comprises 16 residues. Here the CDR3 DNA reads TGTGCCAGCAGCCCCGGACGGGGCGGAAGCTCCTACGAGCAGTACTTC. Protein sequence: CASSPGRGGSSYEQYF.

This clonotype has at least ten counts. The rearrangement joins TRBV7-8 to TRBJ1-5; D call uncertain. The V gene's germline CDR1 is SGHVS and CDR2 FQNEAQ. CDR3 length: 15 residues. Trimming stripped 1 base from V and 0 bases from J, with 7 bases between. The CDR3 is CASSLGPDSNQPQHF. In DNA, the CDR3 is TGTGCCAGCAGCTTAGGACCAGATAGCAATCAGCCCCAGCATTTT.

CDR3 residues: CASSRDTGSYEQYF. The DNA of the CDR3 is TGTGCCAGCAGCCGAGACACTGGCTCCTACGAGCAGTACTTC. The chain links TRBV7-2 to TRBJ2-7; no firm D call. The V gene's germline CDR1 is SGHTA and CDR2 FQGNSA. This CDR3 contains 14 residues. V lost 5 bases to trimming and J lost 0 bases, with 11 bases between them.

At least ten counts were recorded for this clonotype. The rearrangement links TRBV12-3 or TRBV12-4 to TRBJ1-1; no clear D gene. Trimming removed 5 bases from V and 3 bases from J, with 10 bases in between. The CDR3 contains 13 residues. The CDR3 protein is CASSPTTDTEAFF. CDR3 sequence (DNA): TGTGCCAGCAGTCCTACCACAGACACTGAAGCTTTCTTT.